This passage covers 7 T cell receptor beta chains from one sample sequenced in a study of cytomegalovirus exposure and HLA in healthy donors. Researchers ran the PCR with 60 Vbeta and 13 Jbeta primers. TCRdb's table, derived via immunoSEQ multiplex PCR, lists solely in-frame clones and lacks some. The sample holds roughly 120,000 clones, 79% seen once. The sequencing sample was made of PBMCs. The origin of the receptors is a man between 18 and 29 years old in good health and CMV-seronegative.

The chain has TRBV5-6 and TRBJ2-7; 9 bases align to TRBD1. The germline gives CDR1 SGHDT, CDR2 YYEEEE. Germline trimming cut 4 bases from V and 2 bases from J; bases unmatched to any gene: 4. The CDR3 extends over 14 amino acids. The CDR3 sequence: CASSPGTGPYEQYV. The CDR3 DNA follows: TGTGCCAGCAGCCCGGGGACAGGGCCCTACGAGCAGTACGTC.

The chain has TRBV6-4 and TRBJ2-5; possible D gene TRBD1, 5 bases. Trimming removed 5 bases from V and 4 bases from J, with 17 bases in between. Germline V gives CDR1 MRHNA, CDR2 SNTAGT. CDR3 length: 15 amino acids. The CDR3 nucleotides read TGTGCCAGCAGTCCTACTAATGCAGGGATAGAGACCCAGTACTTC. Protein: CASSPTNAGIETQYF.

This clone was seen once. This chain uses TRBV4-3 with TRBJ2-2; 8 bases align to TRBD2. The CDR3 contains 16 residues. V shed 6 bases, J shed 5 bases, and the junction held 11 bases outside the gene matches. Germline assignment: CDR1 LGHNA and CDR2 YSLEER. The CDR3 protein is CASSRGAGVGTGELFF. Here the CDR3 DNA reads TGCGCCAGCAGTAGAGGAGCGGGAGTCGGAACCGGGGAGCTGTTTTTT.

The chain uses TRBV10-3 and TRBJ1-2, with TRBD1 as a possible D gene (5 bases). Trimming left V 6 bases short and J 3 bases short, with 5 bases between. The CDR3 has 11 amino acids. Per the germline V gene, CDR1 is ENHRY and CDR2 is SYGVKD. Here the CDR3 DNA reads TGTGCCATCAGCAGGGACTATGGCTACACCTTC. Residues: CAISRDYGYTF.

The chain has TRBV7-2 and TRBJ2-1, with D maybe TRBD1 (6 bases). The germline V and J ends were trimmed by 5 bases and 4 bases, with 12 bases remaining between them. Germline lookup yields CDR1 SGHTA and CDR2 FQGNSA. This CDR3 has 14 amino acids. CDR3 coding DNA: TGTGCCAGCAGCCCGTACAGGGAGTACAATGAGCAGTTCTTC. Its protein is CASSPYREYNEQFF.

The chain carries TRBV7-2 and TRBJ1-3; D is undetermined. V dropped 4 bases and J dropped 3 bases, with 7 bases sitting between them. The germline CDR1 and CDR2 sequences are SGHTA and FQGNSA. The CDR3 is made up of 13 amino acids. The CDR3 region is CASSSLGGNTIYF. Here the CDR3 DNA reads TGTGCCAGCAGCTCCCTAGGTGGAAACACCATATATTTT.

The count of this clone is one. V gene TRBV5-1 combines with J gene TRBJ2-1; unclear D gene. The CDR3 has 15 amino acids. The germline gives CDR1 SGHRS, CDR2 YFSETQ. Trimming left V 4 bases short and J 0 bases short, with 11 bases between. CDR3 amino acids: CASSITESSYNEQFF. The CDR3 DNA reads TGCGCCAGCAGCATAACAGAGAGCTCCTACAATGAGCAGTTCTTC.